This T cell receptor beta chain appears in the sequencing data of a study of blood T cell repertoires in COVID-19. Across the whole study: Italy, Spain and the United States were the sources of the convalescent and acute COVID-19 samples. T cells, B-cell-depleted T cells, or PBMCs provided the cDNA or gDNA that served as material.

CDR3 length: 13 amino acids. V lost 5 bases and J lost 8, with 15 bases in between. Germline values: CDR1 SGHTA, CDR2 FQGNSA. This clone was counted a few times. TCRdb's table, derived via immunoSEQ multiplex PCR, lists solely in-frame clones and lacks some. The data contain around 220,000 clones, less than 90% of them seen just once; the ten biggest clones take up just under 20%. The source of this sequence is a man in his thirties or forties with active or convalescent COVID-19. Sequencing was carried out using peripheral blood. This chain connects TRBV7-2 to TRBJ1-2; D is uncertain. The CDR3 spells CASSPRRGQGYTF. The CDR3 nucleotides are TGTGCCAGCAGCCCCCGCCGCGGGCAAGGCTACACCTTC.